These 22 T cell receptor beta chains were all obtained from the same sample, sequenced in a study of OX40 agonist ivuxolimab in advanced cancers. The assay was immunoSEQ multiplex PCR, and TCRdb's table has in-frame clones only and misses some. The table has 45,000 to 50,000 clones, about 81% seen once; the top ten hold about 7.7%. The material sequenced was CD4+ or CD8+ T cells sorted from blood, taken in a trial of the OX40 agonist ivuxolimab. The source is an adult with an advanced solid tumor such as melanoma, head and neck, liver or kidney cancer.

This CDR3 is CASSLEGGRTYEQYF. CDR3 sequence (DNA): TGCGCCAGCAGCTTGGAGGGCGGGAGGACCTACGAGCAGTACTTC. This sequence joins TRBV5-1 and TRBJ2-7, with TRBD2 matching 8 bases. V was pared by 0 bases and J by 2 bases, with 4 bases of the junction left unmatched. This CDR3 has 15 amino acids. Per the germline V gene, CDR1 is SGHRS and CDR2 is YFSETQ. The full variable domain, completed using reference TRBV5-1 and TRBJ2-7, is KAGVTQTPRYLIKTRGQQVTLSCSPISGHRSVSWYQQTPGQGLQFLFEYFSETQRNKGNFPGRFSGRQFSNSRSEMNVSTLELGDSALYLCASSLEGGRTYEQYFGPGTRLTVT.

The chain combines TRBV5-6 with TRBJ1-2, with D unresolved. Deletions cut 2 bases from V and 7 bases from J, with 18 bases between. Per germline, CDR1 SGHDT and CDR2 YYEEEE. CDR3 size: 15 residues. CDR3 bases: TGTGCCAGCAGCTTACCGGGCCTCCGGGCGGGTGGCTACACCTTC. Its translation is CASSLPGLRAGGYTF.

The chain carries TRBV28 and TRBJ1-1, with D perhaps matching TRBD1 (5 bases). CDR1 is MDHEN, CDR2 SYDVKM, per germline. V shed 4 bases and J shed 2 bases, with 11 bases lying between them. CDR3 length equals 14 residues. The CDR3: CASSWGGLNTEAFF. The CDR3 coding sequence is TGTGCCAGCAGTTGGGGGGGTTTAAACACTGAAGCTTTCTTT.

This chain joins TRBV19 and TRBJ1-2, with 7 bases that match TRBD1. After removal of 3 bases from V and 4 bases from J, the junction contained 11 bases not matched to a gene. The CDR3 contains 16 residues. Germline V gene sequence: CDR1 LNHDA, CDR2 SQIVND (reference sequence). CDR3 protein: CASSIGFDRATYGYTF. The CDR3 DNA follows: TGTGCCAGTAGTATTGGTTTCGACAGGGCGACCTATGGCTACACCTTC. The full variable domain, with the rest looked up from reference TRBV19 and TRBJ1-2, is DGGITQSPKYLFRKEGQNVTLSCEQNLNHDAMYWYRQDPGQGLRLIYYSQIVNDFQKGDIAEGYSVSREKKESFPLTVTSAQKNPTAFYLCASSIGFDRATYGYTFGSGTRLTVV.

The chain couples TRBV10-3 to TRBJ2-7; TRBD2 matches at 8 bases. The CDR3 runs to 16 residues. V dropped 7 bases and J dropped 3; count of bases not matched to a gene: 14. Germline V gives CDR1 ENHRY, CDR2 SYGVKD. The DNA for the CDR3 is TGTGCCATCAACGACCCGGGACTAGGTATACACTACGAGCAGTACTTC. Translating it yields CAINDPGLGIHYEQYF.

This chain joins TRBV2 and TRBJ2-5; D is unresolved. There are 12 residues in the CDR3. Germline V gives CDR1 SNHLY, CDR2 FYNNEI. The V gene lost 8 bases and the J gene lost 5 bases, with 12 bases spanning the gap. For the CDR3, the DNA is TGTGCCAGCGCTGCCGTCTGGGAGACCCAGTACTTC. Translated: CASAAVWETQYF.

This clone was counted a single time. The chain uses TRBV4-1 and TRBJ2-4; D gene unclear. V lost 1 base and J lost 1, with 14 bases in between. Germline values: CDR1 MGHRA, CDR2 YSYEKL. This CDR3 region has 17 residues. The CDR3 DNA reads TGCGCCAGCAGCCAAGGTCTCCCGGTTACGGCCAAAAACATTCAGTACTTC. As protein: CASSQGLPVTAKNIQYF.

The V and J genes are TRBV9 and TRBJ1-2; 8 nucleotides match TRBD1. Germline V CDR1 and CDR2: SGDLS, YYNGEE. The V segment lost 4 bases and the J segment 2 bases; nucleotides outside the gene matches: 7. The CDR3 runs 15 residues. DNA for the CDR3: TGTGCCAGCAGCCCACCAGACAGGGGAAACTATGGCTACACCTTC. It encodes CASSPPDRGNYGYTF. The variable domain in full, completed from reference TRBV9 and TRBJ1-2, reads DSGVTQTPKHLITATGQRVTLRCSPRSGDLSVYWYQQSLDQGLQFLIQYYNGEERAKGNILERFSAQQFPDLHSELNLSSLELGDSALYFCASSPPDRGNYGYTFGSGTRLTVV.

Only a few counts were recorded for this clone. CDR3 region: CASSLGHSTDTQYF. In DNA, the CDR3 is TGTGCCAGCAGCTTAGGCCACAGCACAGATACGCAGTATTTT. The V and J genes are TRBV7-2 and TRBJ2-3; D uncertain. V was cut by 1 base and J by 0 bases, with 5 bases left in between. Germline V gene sequence: CDR1 SGHTA, CDR2 FQGNSA. The CDR3 is made up of 14 amino acids.

V gene TRBV30 combines with J gene TRBJ1-1, with D uncertain. This CDR3 is 13 amino acids long. Germline V gene sequence: CDR1 GTSNPN, CDR2 SVGIG (reference sequence). With 0 bases removed from V and 4 bases from J, the gap between germline ends came to 9 bases. CDR3 amino acids: CAWSVRRSTEAFF. The CDR3 nucleotides read TGTGCCTGGAGTGTACGACGTAGCACTGAAGCTTTCTTT.

This chain uses TRBV5-1 with TRBJ2-3; TRBD2 aligns across 10 bases. The V gene's germline CDR1 is SGHRS and CDR2 YFSETQ. The CDR3 spans 16 residues. V lost 4 bases to trimming and J lost 2 bases; unmatched junction nucleotides: 7. This CDR3 is CASSQLAGGSTDTQYF. CDR3 sequence (DNA): TGCGCCAGCAGCCAGTTAGCGGGAGGTTCCACAGATACGCAGTATTTT.

J is TRBJ1-2 and V is TRBV6-1; 7 bases agree with TRBD1. Losses at the gene ends were 4 bases for V and 8 bases for J; bases not matched to a gene: 16. Germline CDR1 and CDR2: MNHNS and SASEGT. This CDR3 has 16 residues. The CDR3 spells CASSAGQAVLVGGYTF. The CDR3 nucleotides are TGTGCCAGCAGTGCAGGACAGGCCGTCCTGGTGGGAGGCTACACCTTC.

V is TRBV5-1 and J is TRBJ2-5, with 8 bases fitting TRBD1. Losses at the gene ends were 0 bases for V and 9 bases for J; bases not matched to a gene: 13. Per the germline V gene, CDR1 is SGHRS and CDR2 is YFSETQ. This CDR3 region has 16 residues. CDR3 coding DNA: TGCGCCAGCAGCTTGGTCGGACAGGGCGACCGATCGGCCCAGTACTTC. Protein sequence: CASSLVGQGDRSAQYF.

This clone occurred once. The chain carries TRBV6-5 and TRBJ2-3, with D unresolved. V was clipped by 1 base and J by 4 bases, with 6 bases between them. The CDR3 spans 13 residues. CDR1 is MNHEY and CDR2 is SVGAGI in the germline V gene. The CDR3 protein is CASSYFLSDTQYF. The CDR3 DNA follows: TGTGCCAGCAGTTACTTCCTATCAGATACGCAGTATTTT.

This clone was seen once. The chain joins TRBV19 to TRBJ1-5; D is possibly TRBD1 (5 bases). The CDR3 length is 15 residues. CDR1 is LNHDA and CDR2 is SQIVND in the germline V gene (reference sequence). Trimming took 1 base from V and 5 from J, leaving 12 bases between them. The CDR3 loop is CASSIVGGGHQPQHF. As DNA, the CDR3 is TGTGCCAGTAGTATAGTGGGGGGAGGTCATCAGCCCCAGCATTTT.

This chain connects TRBV6-5 to TRBJ2-7, with D perhaps TRBD2 (5 bases). The CDR3 has 15 residues. Germline CDR1 MNHEY, CDR2 SVGAGI. V gave up 6 bases and J gave up 3 bases, with 18 bases separating them. This chain's CDR3 is CASRDSDFPIYEQYF. The CDR3, as DNA: TGTGCCAGCAGGGACTCAGACTTCCCGATCTACGAGCAGTACTTC.

This chain links TRBV29-1 with TRBJ2-7; maybe TRBD1 (6 bases). The CDR3 is made up of 14 amino acids. Between the trimmed V and J ends, which lost 3 bases and 0 bases, there was a span of 12 bases. Per germline, CDR1 SQVTM and CDR2 ANQGSEA. In DNA, the CDR3 is TGCAGCGTTGAGGGCGACAGGTCCTCCTACGAGCAGTACTTC. Amino acid sequence: CSVEGDRSSYEQYF.

CDR3 in amino acids: CASSELTDYNTEAFF. DNA of the CDR3: TGTGCCAGCAGTGAACTGACAGATTATAACACTGAAGCTTTCTTT. The genes are TRBV6-1 and TRBJ1-1, with D possibly TRBD1 on 5 matching bases. The CDR3 has 15 residues. The V gene lost 2 bases and the J gene lost 2 bases, with 12 bases spanning the gap. CDR1 and CDR2 from the germline V gene are MNHNS and SASEGT.

V is TRBV5-6 and J is TRBJ1-3; D not resolved. The V gene lost 3 bases and the J gene lost 2 bases, with 12 bases spanning the gap. Per germline, CDR1 SGHDT and CDR2 YYEEEE. The length of the CDR3 is 15 residues. CDR3 in amino acids: CASSSVVSPGNTIYF. The CDR3 coding sequence is TGTGCCAGCAGCTCCGTCGTCTCTCCTGGAAACACCATATATTTT.

The rearrangement joins TRBV10-3 to TRBJ1-1; D is perhaps TRBD1 (5 bases). Per germline, CDR1 ENHRY and CDR2 SYGVKD. Trimming shortened V by 4 bases and J by 3 bases, and 15 bases separated the two germline ends. The CDR3 has 15 amino acids. CDR3 in DNA: TGTGCCATCAGTGGGGGGACGACAGTTGACACTGAAGCTTTCTTT. Translating gives CAISGGTTVDTEAFF.

The rearrangement links TRBV27 to TRBJ2-7; 8 bases agree with TRBD2. The CDR3 is 14 residues long. V was pared by 6 bases and J by 3 bases, with 7 bases of the junction left unmatched. Per the germline V gene, CDR1 is MNHEY and CDR2 is SMNVEV (reference sequence). As DNA, the CDR3 is TGTGCCAGCAGCCCCGGGAGGGCCCTCTACGAGCAGTACTTC. Translating gives CASSPGRALYEQYF.

This sequence joins TRBV18 and TRBJ2-7; TRBD1 is a possible D gene (7 bases). V lost 3 bases, J lost 6 bases, and 24 bases lay in between. Germline loops: CDR1 KGHSH, CDR2 LQKENI. CDR3 size: 17 residues. DNA of the CDR3: TGTGCCAGCTCACCGGGGTTCGGGCAGGGGGGATTCACCGAGCAGTACTTC. This gives the protein CASSPGFGQGGFTEQYF.